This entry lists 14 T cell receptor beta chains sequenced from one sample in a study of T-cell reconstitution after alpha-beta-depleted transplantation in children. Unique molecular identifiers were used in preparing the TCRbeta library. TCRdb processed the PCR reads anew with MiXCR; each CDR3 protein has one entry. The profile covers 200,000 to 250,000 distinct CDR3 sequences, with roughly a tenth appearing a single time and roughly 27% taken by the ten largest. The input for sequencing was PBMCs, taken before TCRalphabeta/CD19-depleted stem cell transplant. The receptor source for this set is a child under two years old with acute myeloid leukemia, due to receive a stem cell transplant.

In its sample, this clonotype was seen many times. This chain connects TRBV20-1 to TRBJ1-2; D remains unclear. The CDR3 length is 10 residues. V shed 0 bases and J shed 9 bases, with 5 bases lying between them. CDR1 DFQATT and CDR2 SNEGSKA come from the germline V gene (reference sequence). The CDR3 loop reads CSAREDRYTF. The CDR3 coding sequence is TGCAGTGCTAGAGAGGACCGCTACACCTTC.

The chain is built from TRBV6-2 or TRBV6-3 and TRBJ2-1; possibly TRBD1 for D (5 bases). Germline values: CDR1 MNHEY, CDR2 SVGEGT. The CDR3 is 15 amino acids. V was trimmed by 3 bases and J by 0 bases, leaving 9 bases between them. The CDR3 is CASSYNRGSYNEQFF. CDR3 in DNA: TGTGCCAGCAGTTATAATAGGGGCTCCTACAATGAGCAGTTCTTC.

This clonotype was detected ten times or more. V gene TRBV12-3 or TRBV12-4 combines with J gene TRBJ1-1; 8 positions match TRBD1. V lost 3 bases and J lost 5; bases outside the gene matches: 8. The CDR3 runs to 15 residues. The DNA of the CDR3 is TGTGCCAGCAGTTTTCCTTGGCAGGGGGCTACTGAAGCTTTCTTT. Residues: CASSFPWQGATEAFF.

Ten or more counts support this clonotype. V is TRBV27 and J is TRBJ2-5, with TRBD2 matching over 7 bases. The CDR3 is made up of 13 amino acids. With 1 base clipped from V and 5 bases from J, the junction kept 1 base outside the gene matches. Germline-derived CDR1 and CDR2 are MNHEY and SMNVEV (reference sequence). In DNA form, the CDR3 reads TGTGCCAGCAGTTTATACGGGGGGGAGACCCAGTACTTC. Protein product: CASSLYGGETQYF.

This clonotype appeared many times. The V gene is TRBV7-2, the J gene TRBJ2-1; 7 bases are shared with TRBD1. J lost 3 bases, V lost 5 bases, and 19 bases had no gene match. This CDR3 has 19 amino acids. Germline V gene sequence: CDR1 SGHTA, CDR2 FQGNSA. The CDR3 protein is CASSGEFSGTGAYYNEQFF. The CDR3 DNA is TGTGCCAGCAGCGGGGAATTTTCGGGTACAGGGGCCTACTACAATGAGCAGTTCTTC.

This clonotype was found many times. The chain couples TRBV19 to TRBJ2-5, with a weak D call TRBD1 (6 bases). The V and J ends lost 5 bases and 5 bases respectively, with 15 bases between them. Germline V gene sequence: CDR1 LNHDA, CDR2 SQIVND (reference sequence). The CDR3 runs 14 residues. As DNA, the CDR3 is TGTGCCAGTAGTTCGTCAGGGGTATGGGAGACCCAGTACTTC. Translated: CASSSSGVWETQYF.

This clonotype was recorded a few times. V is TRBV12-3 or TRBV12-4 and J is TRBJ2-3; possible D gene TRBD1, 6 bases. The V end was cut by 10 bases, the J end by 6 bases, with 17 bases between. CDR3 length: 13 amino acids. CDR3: CATEFRGADTQYF. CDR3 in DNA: TGTGCCACCGAGTTCAGGGGAGCGGATACGCAGTATTTT.

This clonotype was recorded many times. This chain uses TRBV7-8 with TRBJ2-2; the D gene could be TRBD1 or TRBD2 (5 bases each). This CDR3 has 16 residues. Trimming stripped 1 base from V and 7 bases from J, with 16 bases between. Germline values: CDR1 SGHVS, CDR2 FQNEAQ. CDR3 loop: CASSLVGTTLGGELFF. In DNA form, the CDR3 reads TGTGCCAGCAGCTTAGTAGGGACCACCTTAGGCGGGGAGCTGTTTTTT.

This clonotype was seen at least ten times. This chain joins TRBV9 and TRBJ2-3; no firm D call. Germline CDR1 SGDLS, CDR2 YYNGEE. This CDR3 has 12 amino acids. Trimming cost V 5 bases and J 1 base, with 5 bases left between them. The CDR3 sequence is CASSERTDTQYF. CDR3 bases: TGTGCCAGCAGTGAACGCACAGATACGCAGTATTTT.

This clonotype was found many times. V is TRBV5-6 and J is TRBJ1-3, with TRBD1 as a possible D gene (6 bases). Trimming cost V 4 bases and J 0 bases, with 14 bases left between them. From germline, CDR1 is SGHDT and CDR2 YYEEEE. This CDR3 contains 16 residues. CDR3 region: CASSPRDILSGNTIYF. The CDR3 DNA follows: TGTGCCAGCAGCCCCAGGGACATTCTCTCTGGAAACACCATATATTTT.

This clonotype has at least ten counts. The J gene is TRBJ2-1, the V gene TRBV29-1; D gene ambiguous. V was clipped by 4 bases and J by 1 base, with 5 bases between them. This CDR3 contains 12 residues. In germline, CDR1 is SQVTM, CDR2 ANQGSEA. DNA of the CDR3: TGCAGCGTTGCAGTATCCTACAATGAGCAGTTCTTC. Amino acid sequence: CSVAVSYNEQFF.

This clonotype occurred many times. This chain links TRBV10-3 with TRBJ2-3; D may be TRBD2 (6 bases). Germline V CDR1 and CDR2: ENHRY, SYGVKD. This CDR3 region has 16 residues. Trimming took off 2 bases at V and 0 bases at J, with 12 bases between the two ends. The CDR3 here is CAISEPGRESTDTQYF. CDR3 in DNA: TGTGCCATCAGTGAGCCTGGACGGGAGAGCACAGATACGCAGTATTTT.

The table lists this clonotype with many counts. Written as DNA, the CDR3 is TGCGCCAGCAGCTTCCCAGGTGGCTACGAGCAGTACTTC. Its protein is CASSFPGGYEQYF. This chain links TRBV5-1 with TRBJ2-7; D is unclear. V dropped 2 bases and J dropped 3 bases, with 9 bases sitting between them. The CDR3 contains 13 residues. Germline values: CDR1 SGHRS, CDR2 YFSETQ.

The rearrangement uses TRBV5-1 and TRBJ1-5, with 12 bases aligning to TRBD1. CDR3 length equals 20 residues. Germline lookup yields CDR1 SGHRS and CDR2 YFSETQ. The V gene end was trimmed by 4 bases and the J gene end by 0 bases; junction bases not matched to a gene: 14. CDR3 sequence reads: CASSPWGDRGRLYSNQPQHF. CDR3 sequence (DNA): TGCGCCAGCAGCCCGTGGGGGGACAGGGGGCGCCTTTATAGCAATCAGCCCCAGCATTTT.